This T cell receptor (beta chain) was recovered during a study of blood T cells in healthy people across ages. Together with a sample-barcoded 5' primer, a J-beta primer mix was included in a second PCR lasting about 7 to 11 cycles. Sequencing of every sample gave 2.5 million or more CDR3-containing paired-end reads. A single record per CDR3 protein comes from TCRdb applying MiXCR to the 5' RACE reads. This table holds 850,000 to 1,000,000 distinct CDR3 sequences, around 48% found once. V was shortened by 0 bases and J by 1 base, with 13 bases between the two germline ends. This CDR3 is 16 amino acids long. Germline CDR1 and CDR2: SGHKS and YYEKEE (reference sequence). Notes on the study in general: Underestimates were what the diversity estimates from one million T cells were considered to be.

They isolated at least 7 million PBMCs from each sample. On this clonotype: The antigen is unknown.

This TCR was recovered from a man aged 25 to 40 in good health. The sequencing sample was made of blood. The rearrangement links TRBV5-5 to TRBJ2-5; D not resolved. DNA for the CDR3: TGTGCCAGCAGCTTGGCAAACAGAATCCTCCAAGAGACCCAGTACTTC. It translates to CASSLANRILQETQYF. Combining the CDR3 with reference TRBV5-5 and TRBJ2-5 gives the whole variable domain DAGVTQSPTHLIKTRGQQVTLRCSPISGHKSVSWYQQVLGQGPQFIFQYYEKEERGRGNFPDRFSARQFPNYSSELNVNALLLGDSALYLCASSLANRILQETQYFGPGTRLLVL.